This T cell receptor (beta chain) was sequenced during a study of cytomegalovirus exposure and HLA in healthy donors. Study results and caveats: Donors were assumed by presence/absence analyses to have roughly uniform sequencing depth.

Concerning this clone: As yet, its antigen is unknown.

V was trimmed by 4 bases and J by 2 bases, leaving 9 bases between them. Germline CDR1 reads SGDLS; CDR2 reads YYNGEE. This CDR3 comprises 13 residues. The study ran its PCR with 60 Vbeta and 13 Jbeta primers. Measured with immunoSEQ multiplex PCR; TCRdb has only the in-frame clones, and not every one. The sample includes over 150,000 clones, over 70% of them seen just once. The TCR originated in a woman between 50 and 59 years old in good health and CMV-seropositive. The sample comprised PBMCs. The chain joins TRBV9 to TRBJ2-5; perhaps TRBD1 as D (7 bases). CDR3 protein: CASSPGGQETQYF. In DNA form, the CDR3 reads TGTGCCAGCAGCCCAGGGGGGCAAGAGACCCAGTACTTC.